Following are 29 T cell receptor beta chains from one sample sequenced in a study of OX40 agonist ivuxolimab in advanced cancers. Libraries were prepared by immunoSEQ multiplex PCR; TCRdb keeps only in-frame clonotypes and omits some of them. The data show tens of thousands of clones, roughly four fifths seen once. The specimen was CD4+ or CD8+ T cells sorted from blood, collected in a trial of the OX40 agonist ivuxolimab. The receptors come from an adult with an advanced solid tumor such as melanoma, head and neck, liver or kidney cancer.

This chain connects TRBV19 to TRBJ1-2, with D possibly being TRBD1 (6 bases). CDR3 size: 13 residues. The germline gives CDR1 LNHDA, CDR2 SQIVND (reference sequence). V lost 7 bases, J lost 0 bases, and 9 bases lay in between. The DNA of the CDR3 is TGTGCCAGTACCCGGGGGCCTAACTATGGCTACACCTTC. Residues: CASTRGPNYGYTF.

The CDR3 region is CASSVRSASSYNEQFF. CDR3 nucleotides: TGTGCCAGCAGTGTCAGGAGCGCGAGCTCCTACAATGAGCAGTTCTTC. This chain links TRBV2 with TRBJ2-1; D is unresolved. CDR1 SNHLY and CDR2 FYNNEI come from the germline V gene. The V end lost 4 bases, the J end lost 0 bases, and 13 bases lay between the germline ends. This CDR3 has 16 residues.

V gene TRBV13 combines with J gene TRBJ2-4; 9 nucleotides line up with TRBD2. Germline V lookup: CDR1 PRHDT, CDR2 FYEKMQ (reference sequence). CDR3 length: 17 amino acids. V lost 5 bases to trimming and J lost 0 bases; unmatched junction nucleotides: 8. DNA for the CDR3: TGTGCCAGCAGCCCCTTTAGCGGGGGAGTAGCCAAAAACATTCAGTACTTC. Its translation is CASSPFSGGVAKNIQYF.

The gene calls are TRBV7-8 and TRBJ1-5; D is possibly TRBD1 (6 bases). The CDR3 runs to 15 residues. The V end lost 1 base, the J end lost 4 bases, and 11 bases lay between the germline ends. Germline values: CDR1 SGHVS, CDR2 FQNEAQ. CDR3 sequence (DNA): TGTGCCAGCAGCTTAGGAGGGCAGGGGAATCAGCCCCAGCATTTT. It encodes CASSLGGQGNQPQHF.

CDR3: CASSQDWGWSNQPQHF. The CDR3 region has the DNA TGTGCCAGCAGCCAAGATTGGGGCTGGAGCAATCAGCCCCAGCATTTT. This chain uses TRBV4-2 with TRBJ1-5; possible D gene TRBD1, 5 bases. This CDR3 has 16 residues. Trimming shortened V by 0 bases and J by 1 base, and 10 bases separated the two germline ends. CDR1 and CDR2 from the germline V gene are LGHNA and YNFKEQ.

The rearrangement uses TRBV4-3 and TRBJ1-2; TRBD1 might be the D (6 bases). CDR3 length equals 16 residues. The germline V gene encodes CDR1 LGHNA and CDR2 YSLEER. The germline V and J ends were trimmed by 0 bases and 4 bases, with 15 bases remaining between them. The DNA for the CDR3 is TGCGCCAGCAGCCAAGATTTGGGGGCAGATATCTATGGCTACACCTTC. This encodes CASSQDLGADIYGYTF.

The chain employs TRBV7-8 and TRBJ1-2; TRBD1 aligns across 9 bases. The V gene's germline CDR1 is SGHVS and CDR2 FQNEAQ. This CDR3 region has 14 residues. V shed 1 base, J shed 5 bases, and the junction held 2 bases outside the gene matches. The CDR3 nucleotides are TGTGCCAGCAGCTTAGGGGACAGGGTATATGGCTACACCTTC. It specifies CASSLGDRVYGYTF. Looking up the rest from reference TRBV7-8 and TRBJ1-2 gives the full variable domain: GAGVSQSPRYKVAKRGQDVALRCDPISGHVSLFWYQQALGQGPEFLTYFQNEAQLDKSGLPSDRFFAERPEGSVSTLKIQRTQQEDSAVYLCASSLGDRVYGYTFGSGTRLTVV.

For the CDR3, the DNA is TGTGTGTGTCATAGTAGCGGGGGCGGGGAGCTGTTTTTT. This gives the protein CVCHSSGGGELFF. The chain links TRBV27 to TRBJ2-2, with TRBD2 matching 9 bases. Germline V gene sequence: CDR1 MNHEY, CDR2 SMNVEV (reference sequence). CDR3 length: 13 residues.

The chain couples TRBV2 to TRBJ2-3; no definite D call. The CDR3 loop spans 16 amino acids. Germline CDR1 is SNHLY and CDR2 is FYNNEI. V lost 5 bases and J lost 1, with 16 bases in between. This CDR3 is CASSPMWEWGTDTQYF. The CDR3 DNA reads as TGTGCCAGCAGTCCCATGTGGGAATGGGGCACAGATACGCAGTATTTT.

This clone was counted a few times. This chain connects TRBV7-9 to TRBJ1-1; tentative D call: TRBD1 (6 bases). Germline loops: CDR1 SEHNR, CDR2 FQNEAQ (reference sequence). CDR3 length equals 13 residues. V lost 6 bases and J lost 1, with 9 bases in between. The CDR3 region is CASSIQGNTEAFF. CDR3 DNA: TGTGCCAGCAGTATACAGGGGAACACTGAAGCTTTCTTT.

CDR3 coding DNA: TGCAGCTCGTACAGGGGAACCGAGCAGTTCTTC. Amino acids: CSSYRGTEQFF. The rearrangement links TRBV29-1 to TRBJ2-1, with TRBD1 matching over 7 bases. J was trimmed by 10 bases and V by 8 bases; bases with no gene match: 8. Germline-derived CDR1 and CDR2 are SQVTM and ANQGSEA. The CDR3 spans 11 residues.

The gene calls are TRBV5-1 and TRBJ1-1; TRBD1 matches 9 bases. J lost 6 bases, V lost 3 bases, and 6 bases had no gene match. The germline V gene has CDR1 SGHRS and CDR2 YFSETQ. This CDR3 is built from 14 residues. The CDR3 bases are TGCGCCAGCAGCTCGGGACAGGGAGTCGCTGAAGCTTTCTTT. Translating it yields CASSSGQGVAEAFF.

A single count supports this clone. V usage is TRBV2 and J usage is TRBJ1-6, with D unclear. The CDR3 spans 11 residues. Trimming removed 5 bases from V and 9 bases from J, with 5 bases in between. Germline assignment: CDR1 SNHLY and CDR2 FYNNEI. The CDR3 DNA reads TGTGCCAGCAGTATCACTTCACCCCTCCACTTT. As protein: CASSITSPLHF.

This chain links TRBV11-2 with TRBJ1-4; no firm D call. Trimming took off 3 bases at V and 4 bases at J, with 21 bases between the two ends. The CDR3 extends over 18 amino acids. CDR1 is SGHAT, CDR2 FQNNGV, per germline. In nucleotides, the CDR3 is TGTGCCAGCAGCTTTACTTGGCCCCCGTCAGCCATTAATGAAAAACTGTTTTTT. Translation gives CASSFTWPPSAINEKLFF.

J is TRBJ2-3 and V is TRBV28; the D is unclear. Germline V gene lookup returns CDR1 MDHEN and CDR2 SYDVKM. V dropped 3 bases and J dropped 2 bases, with 6 bases sitting between them. CDR3 size: 13 residues. Here the CDR3 reads CASSLSFTDTQYF. CDR3 bases: TGTGCCAGCAGTTTGTCGTTCACAGATACGCAGTATTTT.

This sequence joins TRBV5-6 and TRBJ2-3, with D hard to call. CDR3 length equals 12 residues. Germline assignment: CDR1 SGHDT and CDR2 YYEEEE. Trimming took off 2 bases at V and 4 bases at J, with 5 bases between the two ends. The CDR3 sequence is CASSLPPDTQYF. CDR3 DNA: TGTGCCAGCAGCTTACCACCAGATACGCAGTATTTT.

In DNA, the CDR3 is TGTGCCAGCAGCTCACTCCCCGGACAGGGTGAGACCCAGTACTTC. Its translation is CASSSLPGQGETQYF. This chain joins TRBV7-2 and TRBJ2-5, with 8 bases matching TRBD1. Germline loops: CDR1 SGHTA, CDR2 FQGNSA. This CDR3 has 15 amino acids. V shed 4 bases, J shed 5 bases, and the junction held 9 bases outside the gene matches.

This clone was recorded once. The CDR3 loop reads CASHRGGVSHEQFF. The CDR3 nucleotides are TGTGCCAGTCATCGGGGGGGCGTTTCGCATGAGCAGTTCTTC. V usage is TRBV28 and J usage is TRBJ2-1; 8 nucleotides agree with TRBD2. Germline CDR1 and CDR2: MDHEN and SYDVKM. V trimming: 9 bases; J trimming: 8 bases; junction bases outside the gene matches: 12. The CDR3 is 14 residues long. Supplemented by reference TRBV28 and TRBJ2-1, the full variable domain reads DVKVTQSSRYLVKRTGEKVFLECVQDMDHENMFWYRQDPGLGLRLIYFSYDVKMKEKGDIPEGYSVSREKKERFSLILESASTNQTSMYLCASHRGGVSHEQFFGPGTRLTVL.

The chain carries TRBV6-4 and TRBJ1-6; TRBD1 aligns across 8 bases. Looked up from germline, CDR1 is MRHNA and CDR2 is SNTAGT. V was pared by 4 bases and J by 7 bases, with 0 bases of the junction left unmatched. The CDR3 loop spans 13 amino acids. The CDR3 DNA is TGTGCCAGCAGTGGGACAGGGAATTCACCCCTCCACTTT. Translating it yields CASSGTGNSPLHF.

The chain uses TRBV20-1 and TRBJ2-1, with D hard to call. Trimming left V 6 bases short and J 6 bases short, with 9 bases between. The V gene's germline CDR1 is DFQATT and CDR2 SNEGSKA (reference sequence). The CDR3 has 11 amino acids. The CDR3 nucleotides read TGCAGTGCCAAAGTGATCAATGAGCAGTTCTTC. Protein product: CSAKVINEQFF.

This chain links TRBV4-1 with TRBJ1-1; 8 bases agree with TRBD1. Trimming removed 0 bases from V and 4 bases from J; junction bases left unmatched: 13. The CDR3 loop spans 18 amino acids. CDR1 MGHRA and CDR2 YSYEKL come from the germline V gene. In DNA form, the CDR3 reads TGCGCCAGCAGCCAAGACCCCAAGCGAAGACAGGGGATCACTGAAGCTTTCTTT. Amino acids: CASSQDPKRRQGITEAFF.

V and J are TRBV10-3 and TRBJ1-3, with D uncertain. The CDR3 consists of 15 residues. Per the germline V gene, CDR1 is ENHRY and CDR2 is SYGVKD. V lost 2 bases, J lost 0 bases, and 8 bases lay in between. The CDR3 here is CAISETQSSGNTIYF. The CDR3 DNA follows: TGTGCCATCAGTGAGACCCAGAGCTCTGGAAACACCATATATTTT.

This clone was seen a handful of times. At the DNA level, this CDR3 is encoded by other sequences in the same sample as well. V usage is TRBV2 and J usage is TRBJ1-1; no reliable D call. Between the trimmed V and J ends, which lost 3 bases and 1 base, there was a span of 6 bases. The CDR3 spans 13 residues. The germline V gene encodes CDR1 SNHLY and CDR2 FYNNEI. The CDR3 bases are TGTGCCAGCAGTGAGTTGGAGAACACTGAAGCTTTCTTT. As protein: CASSELENTEAFF.

The chain combines TRBV6-1 with TRBJ2-1; perhaps TRBD1 as D (6 bases). Trimming stripped 8 bases from V and 1 base from J, with 12 bases between. Germline lookup yields CDR1 MNHNS and CDR2 SASEGT. This CDR3 is built from 14 residues. The CDR3 DNA is TGTGCCAGCGCCGAAGGGGGATCCTACAATGAGCAGTTCTTC. It is translated as CASAEGGSYNEQFF.

The chain has TRBV9 and TRBJ2-5; 7 nucleotides align to TRBD2. The CDR3 sequence is 18 residues long. The V segment lost 0 bases and the J segment 3 bases; nucleotides outside the gene matches: 14. Germline V gene data show CDR1 as SGDLS and CDR2 as YYNGEE. The CDR3 DNA follows: TGTGCCAGCAGCGTAGATTCCCCCGGGGTAGCGGGTGAAGAGACCCAGTACTTC. Its translation: CASSVDSPGVAGEETQYF. The full variable domain, its missing parts supplied by reference TRBV9 and TRBJ2-5, is DSGVTQTPKHLITATGQRVTLRCSPRSGDLSVYWYQQSLDQGLQFLIQYYNGEERAKGNILERFSAQQFPDLHSELNLSSLELGDSALYFCASSVDSPGVAGEETQYFGPGTRLLVL.

The J gene is TRBJ2-7, the V gene TRBV7-8; 7 bases fit TRBD2. CDR3 size: 15 residues. V gave up 5 bases and J gave up 0 bases; unmatched junction bases: 7. Germline-derived CDR1 and CDR2 are SGHVS and FQNEAQ. The CDR3 bases are TGTGCCAGCAGCCCCACACTAGCGAACTCCTACGAGCAGTACTTC. It translates to CASSPTLANSYEQYF. Full variable domain (missing parts from reference TRBV7-8 and TRBJ2-7): GAGVSQSPRYKVAKRGQDVALRCDPISGHVSLFWYQQALGQGPEFLTYFQNEAQLDKSGLPSDRFFAERPEGSVSTLKIQRTQQEDSAVYLCASSPTLANSYEQYFGPGTRLTVT.

This rearrangement joins TRBV30 to TRBJ2-1, with 9 positions matching TRBD2. Germline V lookup: CDR1 GTSNPN, CDR2 SVGIG (reference sequence). The CDR3 totals 16 residues. V shed 2 bases, J shed 7 bases, and the junction held 12 bases outside the gene matches. The CDR3: CAWSPTNSGSTNEQFF. CDR3 nucleotides: TGTGCCTGGAGTCCAACCAATAGCGGGAGTACGAATGAGCAGTTCTTC.

This chain connects TRBV28 to TRBJ1-1; D may be TRBD1 (5 bases). With 0 bases removed from V and 4 bases from J, the gap between germline ends came to 12 bases. Germline CDR1 and CDR2: MDHEN and SYDVKM. The CDR3 extends over 15 amino acids. The chain's CDR3 is CASSLWGELLTEAFF. The CDR3 region has the DNA TGTGCCAGCAGTTTATGGGGGGAGTTGCTCACTGAAGCTTTCTTT.

The rearrangement links TRBV7-2 to TRBJ2-1; D is possibly TRBD2 (5 bases). The CDR3 runs to 13 residues. Germline V gene sequence: CDR1 SGHTA, CDR2 FQGNSA. Trimming removed 2 bases from V and 7 bases from J, with 9 bases in between. The CDR3 spells CASSLRGTNEQFF. In DNA form, the CDR3 reads TGTGCCAGCAGCTTACGGGGAACTAATGAGCAGTTCTTC.